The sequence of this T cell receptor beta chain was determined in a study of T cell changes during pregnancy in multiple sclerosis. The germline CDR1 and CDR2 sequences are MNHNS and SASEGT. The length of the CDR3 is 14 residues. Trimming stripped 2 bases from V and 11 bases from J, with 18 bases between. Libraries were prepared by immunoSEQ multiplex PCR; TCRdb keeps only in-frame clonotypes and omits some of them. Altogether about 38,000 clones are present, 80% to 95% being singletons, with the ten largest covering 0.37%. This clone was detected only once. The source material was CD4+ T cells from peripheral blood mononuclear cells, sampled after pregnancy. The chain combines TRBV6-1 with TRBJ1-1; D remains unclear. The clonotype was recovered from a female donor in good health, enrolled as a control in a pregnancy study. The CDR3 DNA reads TGTGCCAGCAGTGAACTTGGAGGAGTAAAAGGGGCTTTCTTT. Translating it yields CASSELGGVKGAFF.